The subject of this entry is one T cell receptor (beta chain). As yet, its antigen is unknown. The source of the sample is a study of T cell responses to AZD1222 COVID-19 vaccine. The assay was immunoSEQ multiplex PCR, and TCRdb's table has in-frame clones only and misses some. In the table there are over 100,000 clones, 89% of which are singletons. Notes on the study in general: Samples come after the peak T cell response, not at day 14. Dominant at 160-218 and 743-854, vaccine-associated CD4 TCRs also spanned spike. Regions left unmutated in variants are reportedly the target of nearly half of spike-specific TCRs.

The V end was cut by 6 bases, the J end by 1 base, with 10 bases between. Germline assignment: CDR1 MDHEN and CDR2 SYDVKM. The CDR3 is 14 amino acids. The rearrangement uses TRBV28 and TRBJ1-3; the D gene is possibly TRBD1 (5 bases). Specimen: peripheral blood, collected on day 0 of AZD1222 vaccination. This clonotype originated in an adult in good health. For the CDR3, the DNA is TGTGCCAGCAGCATCCAGGGTTCTGGAAACACCATATATTTT. Translated: CASSIQGSGNTIYF.